This TCR beta chain was profiled in a study of blood T cell repertoires in COVID-19. Turning to the study itself: There were acute and convalescent COVID-19 samples, and they came from the United States, Italy and Spain.

The table came from immunoSEQ multiplex PCR; TCRdb's copy has only in-frame clones and leaves some out. The data show about 26,000 clones, under 90% seen once. In this sample, this clone turned up once. The CDR3 contains 16 residues. This chain uses TRBV21-1 with TRBJ2-3; TRBD2, the table's D call, was not compared with the DNA. TRBV21-1 is assigned pseudogene status. This clonotype originated in a human donor in a cohort sampled during active COVID-19. The sequenced material came from peripheral blood. CDR3 loop: CASITRAGLDTDTQYF. The DNA for the CDR3 is TGTGCCAGCATCACGAGAGCGGGACTAGACACAGATACGCAGTATTTT.